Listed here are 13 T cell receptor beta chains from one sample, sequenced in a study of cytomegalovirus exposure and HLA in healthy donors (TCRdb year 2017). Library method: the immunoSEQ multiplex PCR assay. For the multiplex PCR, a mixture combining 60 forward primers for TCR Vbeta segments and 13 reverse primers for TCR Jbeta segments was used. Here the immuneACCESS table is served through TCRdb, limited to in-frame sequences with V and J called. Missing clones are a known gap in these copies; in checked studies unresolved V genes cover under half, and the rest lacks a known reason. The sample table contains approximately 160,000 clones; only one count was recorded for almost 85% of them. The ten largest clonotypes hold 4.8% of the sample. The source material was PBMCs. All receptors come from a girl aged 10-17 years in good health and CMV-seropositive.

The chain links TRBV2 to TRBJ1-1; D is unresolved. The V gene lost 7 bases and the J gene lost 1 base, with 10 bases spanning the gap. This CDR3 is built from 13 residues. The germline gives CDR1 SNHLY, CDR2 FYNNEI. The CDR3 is CASTDTANTEAFF. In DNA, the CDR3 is TGTGCCAGCACCGACACAGCGAACACTGAAGCTTTCTTT. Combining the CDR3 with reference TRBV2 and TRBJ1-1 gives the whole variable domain EPEVTQTPSHQVTQMGQEVILRCVPISNHLYFYWYRQILGQKVEFLVSFYNNEISEKSEIFDDQFSVERPDGSNFTLKIRSTKLEDSAMYFCASTDTANTEAFFGQGTRLTVV.

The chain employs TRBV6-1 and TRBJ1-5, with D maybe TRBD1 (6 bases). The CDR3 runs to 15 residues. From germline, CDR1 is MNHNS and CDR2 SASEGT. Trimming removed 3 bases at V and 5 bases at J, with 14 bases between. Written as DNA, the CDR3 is TGTGCCAGCAGTGAGGGGGGGCTCACCCATCAGCCCCAGCATTTT. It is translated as CASSEGGLTHQPQHF.

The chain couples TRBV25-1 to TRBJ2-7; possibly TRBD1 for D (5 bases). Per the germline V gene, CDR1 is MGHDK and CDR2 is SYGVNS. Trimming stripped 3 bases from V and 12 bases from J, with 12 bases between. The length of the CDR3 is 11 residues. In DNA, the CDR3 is TGTGCCAGCAGTGATCCGGCAGGGCTGTACTTC. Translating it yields CASSDPAGLYF.

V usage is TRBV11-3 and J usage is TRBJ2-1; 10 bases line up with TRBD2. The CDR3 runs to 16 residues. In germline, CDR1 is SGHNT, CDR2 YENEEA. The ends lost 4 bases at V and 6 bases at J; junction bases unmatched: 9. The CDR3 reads CASSSRLAGGLNEQFF. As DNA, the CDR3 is TGTGCCAGCAGCTCGCGACTAGCGGGTGGACTCAATGAGCAGTTCTTC.

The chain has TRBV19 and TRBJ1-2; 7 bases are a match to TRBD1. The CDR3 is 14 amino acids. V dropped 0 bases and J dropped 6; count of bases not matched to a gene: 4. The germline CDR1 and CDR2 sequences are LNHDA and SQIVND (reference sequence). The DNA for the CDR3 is TGTGCCAGTAGTATAGACAGGGGGATCGATGGCTACACCTTC. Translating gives CASSIDRGIDGYTF.

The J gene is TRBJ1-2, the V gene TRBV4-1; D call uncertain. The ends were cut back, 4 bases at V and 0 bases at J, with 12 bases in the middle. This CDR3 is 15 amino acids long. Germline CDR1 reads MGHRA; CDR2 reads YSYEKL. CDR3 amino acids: CASSLQNQANYGYTF. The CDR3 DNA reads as TGCGCCAGCAGCCTACAGAACCAAGCTAACTATGGCTACACCTTC.

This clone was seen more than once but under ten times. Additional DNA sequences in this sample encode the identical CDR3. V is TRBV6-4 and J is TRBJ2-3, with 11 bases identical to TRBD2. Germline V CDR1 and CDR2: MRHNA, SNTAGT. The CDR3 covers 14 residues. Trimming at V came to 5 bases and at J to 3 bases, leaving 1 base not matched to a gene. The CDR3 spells CASSLAGGTDTQYF. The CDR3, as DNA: TGTGCCAGCAGTCTAGCGGGGGGAACAGATACGCAGTATTTT.

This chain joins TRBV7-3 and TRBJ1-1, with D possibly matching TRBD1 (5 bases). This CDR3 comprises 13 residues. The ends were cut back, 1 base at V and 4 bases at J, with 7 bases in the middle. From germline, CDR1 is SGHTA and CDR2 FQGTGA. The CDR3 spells CASSLSRATEAFF. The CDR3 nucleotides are TGTGCCAGCAGCTTAAGCAGGGCCACTGAAGCTTTCTTT.

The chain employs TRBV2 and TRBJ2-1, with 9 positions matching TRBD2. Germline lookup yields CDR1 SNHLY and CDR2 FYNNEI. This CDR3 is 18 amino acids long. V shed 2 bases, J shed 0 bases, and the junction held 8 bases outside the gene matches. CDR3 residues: CASSEIPASGDSYNEQFF. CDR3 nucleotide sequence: TGTGCCAGCAGTGAAATACCAGCTAGCGGGGACTCCTACAATGAGCAGTTCTTC.

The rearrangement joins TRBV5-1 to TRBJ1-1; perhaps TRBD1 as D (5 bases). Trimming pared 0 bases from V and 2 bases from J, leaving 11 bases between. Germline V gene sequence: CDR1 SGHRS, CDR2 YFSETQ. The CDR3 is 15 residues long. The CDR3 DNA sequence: TGCGCCAGCAGCTTGGGGGGCTTGGCCAACACTGAAGCTTTCTTT. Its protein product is CASSLGGLANTEAFF.

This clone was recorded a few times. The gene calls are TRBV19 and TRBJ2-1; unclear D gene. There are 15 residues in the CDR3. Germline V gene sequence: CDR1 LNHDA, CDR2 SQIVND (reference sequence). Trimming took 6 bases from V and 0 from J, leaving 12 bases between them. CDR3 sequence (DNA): TGTGCCAGTAGCCCCGGAGAATACTCCTACAATGAGCAGTTCTTC. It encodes CASSPGEYSYNEQFF.

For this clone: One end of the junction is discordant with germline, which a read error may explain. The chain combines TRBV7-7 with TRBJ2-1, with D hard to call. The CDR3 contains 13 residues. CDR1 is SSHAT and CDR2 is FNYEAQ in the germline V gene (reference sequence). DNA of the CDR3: TGTGCTAGCAGCTCCAACCGAGACAATGAGCAGTTCTTC. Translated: CASSSNRDNEQFF. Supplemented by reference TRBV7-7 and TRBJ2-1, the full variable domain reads GAGVSQSPRYKVTKRGQDVTLRCDPISSHATLYWYQQALGQGPEFLTYFNYEAQPDKSGLPSDRFSAERPEGSISTLTIQRTEQRDSAMYRCASSSNRDNEQFFGPGTRLTVL.

The CDR3 is CASSDSEGNQPQHF. The CDR3 DNA reads as TGTGCCAGCAGTGATTCAGAGGGAAATCAGCCCCAGCATTTT. The J gene is TRBJ1-5, the V gene TRBV6-1; no clear D gene. Germline assignment: CDR1 MNHNS and CDR2 SASEGT. The CDR3 runs to 14 residues. V lost 3 bases, J lost 4 bases, and 10 bases lay in between.